These T cell receptor beta chains were read from a single sample in a study of Ad26.COV2.S vaccination and SARS-CoV-2 variants. Repertoires were generated with immunoSEQ multiplex PCR, while TCRdb's copy carries only in-frame clones and drops some. The sample has fewer than 400,000 clones, around nine tenths seen once. Sequenced material: peripheral blood, taken in a trial of Ad26.COV2.S vaccine versus placebo. Receptors originate from a person between 18 and 60 years old who received the Ad26.COV2.S COVID-19 vaccine or a placebo. The CDR3 runs from the conserved cysteine through the conserved F or W. Fields, in order: V gene, clone size, D gene, J gene, CDR3 protein, CDR3 DNA. The D gene is left open where the match is weak. Size is stated for part of the rows, as once, few or many counts, or as a class when the clone is expanded.

v_call: TRBV3-1/TRBV3-2; clone_size: -; d_call: TRBD1; j_call: TRBJ2-5; cdr3_aa: CASSQQGASKETQYF; cdr3_nt: TGTGCCAGCAGCCAACAGGGGGCTTCGAAAGAGACCCAGTACTTC
v_call: TRBV5-1; clone_size: once; d_call: -; j_call: TRBJ2-3; cdr3_aa: CASRFNQDGGATDTQYF; cdr3_nt: TGCGCCAGCAGATTTAATCAGGACGGCGGGGCAACAGATACGCAGTATTTT
v_call: TRBV5-4; clone_size: -; d_call: -; j_call: TRBJ2-5; cdr3_aa: CASSADWTQETQYF; cdr3_nt: TGTGCCAGCAGCGCGGACTGGACACAAGAGACCCAGTACTTC
v_call: TRBV11-3; clone_size: -; d_call: -; j_call: TRBJ2-5; cdr3_aa: CASSLGLQETQYF; cdr3_nt: TGTGCCAGCAGCTTAGGACTGCAAGAGACCCAGTACTTC
v_call: TRBV13; clone_size: -; d_call: -; j_call: TRBJ1-3; cdr3_aa: CASSHLGRPRGNTIYF; cdr3_nt: TGTGCCAGCAGCCACCTAGGACGTCCTCGGGGGAACACCATATATTTT
v_call: TRBV2; clone_size: -; d_call: -; j_call: TRBJ1-1; cdr3_aa: CASSGARDTEAFF; cdr3_nt: TGTGCCAGCAGTGGGGCGAGGGACACTGAAGCTTTCTTT
v_call: TRBV3-1/TRBV3-2; clone_size: -; d_call: -; j_call: TRBJ1-2; cdr3_aa: CASSPGTPLYGYTF; cdr3_nt: TGTGCCAGCAGCCCGGGGACACCTTTATATGGCTACACCTTC
v_call: TRBV7-2; clone_size: -; d_call: -; j_call: TRBJ1-5; cdr3_aa: CASSLAGQPQHF; cdr3_nt: TGTGCCAGCAGCTTAGCGGGACAGCCCCAGCATTTT
v_call: TRBV3-1/TRBV3-2; clone_size: -; d_call: -; j_call: TRBJ1-1; cdr3_aa: CASSQMGQNTEAFF; cdr3_nt: TGTGCCAGCAGCCAAATGGGACAGAACACTGAAGCTTTCTTT
v_call: TRBV5-4; clone_size: -; d_call: -; j_call: TRBJ1-6; cdr3_aa: CASSSKGGGHYNSPLHF; cdr3_nt: TGTGCCAGCAGCTCCAAAGGCGGGGGTCACTATAATTCACCCCTCCACTTT
v_call: TRBV3-1/TRBV3-2; clone_size: -; d_call: -; j_call: TRBJ2-1; cdr3_aa: CASQAGDRHSEQFF; cdr3_nt: TGTGCCAGCCAGGCAGGGGATAGGCACAGTGAGCAGTTCTTC
v_call: TRBV5-4; clone_size: once; d_call: -; j_call: TRBJ2-5; cdr3_aa: CASSSVDGRGTQYF; cdr3_nt: TGTGCCAGCAGTTCGGTAGACGGGCGCGGGACCCAGTACTTC
v_call: TRBV10-2; clone_size: -; d_call: -; j_call: TRBJ1-1; cdr3_aa: CASSDGEIEAFF; cdr3_nt: TGCGCCAGCAGTGACGGGGAGATTGAAGCTTTCTTT
v_call: TRBV10-2; clone_size: -; d_call: -; j_call: TRBJ2-3; cdr3_aa: CASLPPTGPNTQYF; cdr3_nt: TGCGCCAGCCTCCCCCCCACAGGCCCCAATACGCAGTATTTT
v_call: TRBV7-9; clone_size: -; d_call: -; j_call: TRBJ2-3; cdr3_aa: CASSPSASTDTQYF; cdr3_nt: TGTGCCAGCAGCCCGTCCGCTAGCACAGATACGCAGTATTTT
v_call: TRBV4-1; clone_size: -; d_call: -; j_call: TRBJ1-4; cdr3_aa: CASSQGRTFNEKLFF; cdr3_nt: TGCGCCAGCAGCCAAGGGCGGACTTTTAACGAAAAACTGTTTTTT
v_call: TRBV27; clone_size: few; d_call: -; j_call: TRBJ2-2; cdr3_aa: CASSPSAGINTGELFF; cdr3_nt: TGTGCCAGCAGTCCTTCGGCGGGCATAAACACCGGGGAGCTGTTTTTT
v_call: TRBV6-6; clone_size: few; d_call: TRBD1; j_call: TRBJ1-2; cdr3_aa: CASSYSLDRGGGYTF; cdr3_nt: TGTGCCAGCAGTTACTCATTGGACAGGGGGGGTGGCTACACCTTC
v_call: TRBV11-2; clone_size: -; d_call: TRBD1; j_call: TRBJ1-2; cdr3_aa: CASSRQGGYGYTF; cdr3_nt: TGTGCCAGCAGTCGACAGGGCGGTTATGGCTACACCTTC
v_call: TRBV6-2/TRBV6-3; clone_size: -; d_call: -; j_call: TRBJ1-4; cdr3_aa: CASSRLRIAEKLFF; cdr3_nt: TGTGCCAGCAGCCGGCTAAGGATCGCTGAAAAACTGTTTTTT
v_call: TRBV19; clone_size: once; d_call: -; j_call: TRBJ2-4; cdr3_aa: CASRTDRGAQSIQYF; cdr3_nt: TGTGCCTCGAGGACAGACCGTGGGGCACAAAGTATTCAGTACTTC
v_call: TRBV7-7; clone_size: -; d_call: TRBD1; j_call: TRBJ2-5; cdr3_aa: CASTQSPGGTGSLQETQYF; cdr3_nt: TGTGCTAGCACCCAGTCACCAGGGGGGACAGGGTCCCTACAAGAGACCCAGTACTTC
v_call: TRBV6-2/TRBV6-3; clone_size: -; d_call: TRBD1; j_call: TRBJ1-2; cdr3_aa: CASSEDRGFYGYTF; cdr3_nt: TGTGCCAGCAGCGAGGACAGGGGATTTTATGGCTACACCTTC